A single T cell receptor beta chain is shown here with its context. The data belong to a study of technical replicates of blood from a handful of donors. V lost 6 bases and J 2 bases, leaving 18 bases between the germline ends. The CDR3 has 16 amino acids. CDR1 LNHDA and CDR2 SQIVND come from the germline V gene (reference sequence). TCRdb's table, derived via immunoSEQ multiplex PCR, lists solely in-frame clones and lacks some. The table lists about 74,000 clones, around 95% of them singletons. The sequencing sample was made of T cells isolated from PBMCs. The sequence was obtained from a human donor in good health. This chain uses TRBV19 with TRBJ2-3; maybe TRBD1 (6 bases). CDR3 sequence: CASRSSGTHFTDTQYF. The CDR3 DNA is TGTGCCAGTAGATCTTCCGGGACACACTTCACAGATACGCAGTATTTT.